A selection of T cell receptor beta chains follows, all from one sample in a study of cytomegalovirus exposure and HLA in healthy donors. Sequenced by immunoSEQ multiplex PCR; TCRdb stores in-frame clones only, minus some. Of approximately 170,000 clones in the sample, roughly four fifths were seen once. Material: PBMCs. Receptors were obtained from a man aged 35-49 years in good health and CMV-seronegative. CDR3s include the opening cysteine and the closing phenylalanine or tryptophan. D genes are given only for firm matches. Part of the rows lack a size; the others show once, few, many or a class for expanded clones.

>TRBV15|NA|NA|TRBJ1-1
TGTGCCACCAGCAGAGATGGGGCGGGACTTAACACTGAAGCTTTCTTT
CATSRDGAGLNTEAFF
>TRBV5-6|NA|NA|TRBJ2-4
TGTGCCAGCAGCTTCTATAAGCTGGGGAGAATCGACATTCAGTACTTC
CASSFYKLGRIDIQYF
>TRBV7-9|few|TRBD1|TRBJ1-2
TGTGCCAGCAGTCATAACTCCGGGACAGGGCCGGTCTTC
CASSHNSGTGPVF
>TRBV11-2|NA|NA|TRBJ2-5
TGTGCCGGCAGCTTGCGACGGGACAACCAAGAGACCCAGTACTTC
CAGSLRRDNQETQYF
>TRBV6-6|NA|NA|TRBJ1-4
TGTGCCAGCACCTCGGGTAGGGGGACTAATGAAAAACTGTTTTTT
CASTSGRGTNEKLFF
>TRBV5-4|NA|NA|TRBJ1-1
TGTGCCAGCAGCTTGGCCGCAGGAAGTTTTTCTGAAGCTTTCTTT
CASSLAAGSFSEAFF
>TRBV5-1|NA|TRBD1|TRBJ2-5
TGCGCCAGCAGCAGGGACAGGGGGGTGCAAGAGACCCAGTACTTC
CASSRDRGVQETQYF
>TRBV27|few|TRBD2|TRBJ2-3
TGTGCCAGCAGTTTATCACGAGCACTAGCGGGAGATCCAGATACGCAGTATTTT
CASSLSRALAGDPDTQYF
>TRBV4-2|NA|NA|TRBJ2-3
TGTGCCAGCAGCCAAGAGTGGAGCCGCACAGATACGCAGTATTTT
CASSQEWSRTDTQYF
>TRBV27|NA|NA|TRBJ2-1
TGTGCCAGCAGTTTGGGTAAGGGGCGGGGAGTTAACTACAATGAGCAGTTCTTC
CASSLGKGRGVNYNEQFF
>TRBV5-6|NA|NA|TRBJ1-2
TGTGCCAGCGTACAAACCGACAGTCTTTATGGCTACACCTTC
CASVQTDSLYGYTF
>TRBV5-1|once|NA|TRBJ1-1
TGCGCCAGCAGCTATTTCGGGGAAACTGAAGCTTTCTTT
CASSYFGETEAFF
>TRBV30|NA|NA|TRBJ2-5
TGTGCCTGGACGAGTGGCCAAGAGACCCAGTACTTC
CAWTSGQETQYF
>TRBV11-2|NA|NA|TRBJ2-2
TGTGCCAGCAGCTTAGTCCCGCCTCCGAACAAGCTGTTTTTT
CASSLVPPPNKLFF
>TRBV5-4|NA|NA|TRBJ1-5
TGTGCCAGCAGCTTGTACGGGCAGGGGAACGGTCAGCCCCAGCATTTT
CASSLYGQGNGQPQHF
>TRBV9|NA|TRBD2|TRBJ2-1
TGTGCCAGCAGCGCGTTAACTAGCGGGAGGGCAATAAATGAGCAGTTCTTC
CASSALTSGRAINEQFF
>TRBV18|NA|NA|TRBJ1-2
TGTGCCAGCTCACAGGGGGATGCTGGCTACACCTTC
CASSQGDAGYTF
>TRBV5-4|few|TRBD2|TRBJ2-3
TGTGCCAGCAGCCTCCAAAGCGGGAGCTTCACAGATACGCAGTATTTT
CASSLQSGSFTDTQYF
>TRBV9|once|NA|TRBJ1-2
TGTGCCAGCAGCGTAGGCCGGGGAAACTATGGCTACACCTTC
CASSVGRGNYGYTF
>TRBV9|NA|TRBD2|TRBJ2-5
TGTGCCAGCAGCGCCCTCGGACTAGCCCCAGAGACCCAGTACTTC
CASSALGLAPETQYF
>TRBV7-9|once|NA|TRBJ2-3
TGTGCCAGCAGCCGGGGGGCGTCAACTAGCACAGATACGCAGTATTTT
CASSRGASTSTDTQYF
>TRBV12-5|few|TRBD1|TRBJ1-4
TGTGCTAGTGGTTTGGGGGAGATGGGACAGGTCGATGCAACTAATGAAAAACTGTTTTTT
CASGLGEMGQVDATNEKLFF
>TRBV7-3|NA|TRBD1|TRBJ1-6
TGTGCCAGCAGCCCGACAGGGGAGTCACCCCTCCACTTT
CASSPTGESPLHF
>TRBV10-3|NA|TRBD1|TRBJ2-2
TGCGCCATCAGTGAACCGACAGGGGGAGGGGAGCTGTTTTTT
CAISEPTGGGELFF
>TRBV11-2|NA|TRBD2|TRBJ2-7
TGTGCCAGCAGAACTAGCGGGAGTGAGCAGTACTTC
CASRTSGSEQYF
>TRBV15|NA|TRBD2|TRBJ2-1
TGTGCCACCAGCAGAGGTGGAGCGGGAAGGACTTACAATGAGCAGTTCTTC
CATSRGGAGRTYNEQFF
>TRBV7-9|NA|TRBD1|TRBJ2-1
TGTGCCAGCAGCTTAGTGGAGCCCGGGACAGGGAGGAATGAGCAGTTCTTC
CASSLVEPGTGRNEQFF
>TRBV7-9|NA|NA|TRBJ1-3
TGTGCCAGCACCATAGGGGGATCCGGAAACACCATATATTTT
CASTIGGSGNTIYF
>TRBV28|NA|TRBD1|TRBJ2-7
TGTGCCAGCAGTTTCGTGGGACAGGGTCACTACGAGCAGTACTTC
CASSFVGQGHYEQYF
>TRBV28|few|NA|TRBJ2-5
TGTGCCAGCAGTCGACAGGCATCCCAAGAGACCCAGTACTTC
CASSRQASQETQYF
>TRBV18|NA|NA|TRBJ1-4
TGTGCCAGCTCACCACCCACAAGTAATGAAAAACTGTTTTTT
CASSPPTSNEKLFF
>TRBV5-1|NA|TRBD2|TRBJ2-5
TGCGCCAGCAGCCCGGCCGGGACTAGCTTCGAGACCCAGTACTTC
CASSPAGTSFETQYF
>TRBV7-8|NA|NA|TRBJ1-5
TGTGCCAGCAGCTTATCAGGGGACCAGCCCCAGCATTTT
CASSLSGDQPQHF
>TRBV28|once|TRBD1|TRBJ2-7
TGTGCCAGCAGTTTAAGGTCGGGGCAGGGGGTCTACGAGCAGTACTTC
CASSLRSGQGVYEQYF
>TRBV4-1|NA|NA|TRBJ1-2
TGCGCCAGCAGCCAAGGGGGCAGTAACTATGGCTACACCTTC
CASSQGGSNYGYTF
>TRBV19|NA|NA|TRBJ2-1
TGTGCCAGTAGTGGCCCCAGCAATGAGCAGTTCTTC
CASSGPSNEQFF
>TRBV14|NA|TRBD1|TRBJ2-1
TGTGCCAGCAGCCATAGACATCCGACAGGGGGCAGGTACAATGAGCAGTTCTTC
CASSHRHPTGGRYNEQFF
>TRBV6-1|NA|TRBD1|TRBJ1-2
TGTGCCAGCATGGGGCAGGGGGATATGTATGGCTACACCTTC
CASMGQGDMYGYTF
>TRBV28|once|TRBD1|TRBJ2-7
TGTGCCAGCAGTTTCCAAGGGACAGGGCACGAGCAGTACTTC
CASSFQGTGHEQYF
>TRBV13|NA|TRBD1|TRBJ2-1
TGTGCCAGCAGCCCAGAGGACAGGGTGGTTGATGAGCAGTTCTTC
CASSPEDRVVDEQFF
>TRBV2|NA|TRBD1|TRBJ2-7
TGTGCCAGCAGTGAACAGGGGGTCACCTACGAGCAGTACTTC
CASSEQGVTYEQYF
>TRBV15|NA|TRBD1|TRBJ2-1
TGTGCCACCAGCAAAAGACAGGGCCGGCACAATGAGCAGTTCTTC
CATSKRQGRHNEQFF
>TRBV27|NA|NA|TRBJ1-5
TGTGCCAGCAGTTTAGCGGGGGTGGATCAGCCCCAGCATTTT
CASSLAGVDQPQHF
>TRBV5-1|few|NA|TRBJ2-3
TGCGCCAGCAGCTTGGTACCGGGAGCACCAGATACGCAGTATTTT
CASSLVPGAPDTQYF
>TRBV27|NA|NA|TRBJ2-1
TGTGCCAGCAGAAAGACTAGTGGGAATGAGCAGTTCTTC
CASRKTSGNEQFF
>TRBV4-1|NA|TRBD2|TRBJ2-7
TGCGCCAGCAGCCAAGGAAGGCTAGCGGGAGGTCCCGACGAGCAGTACTTC
CASSQGRLAGGPDEQYF
>TRBV28|NA|NA|TRBJ2-6
TGTGCCAGCAGTTTAGCGACAGCGTACTCTGGGGCCAACGTCCTGACTTTC
CASSLATAYSGANVLTF
>TRBV4-1|few|NA|TRBJ1-5
TGCGCCAGCAGCCAAGAGGGGCAGGGGAGAGGACAGCCCCAGCATTTT
CASSQEGQGRGQPQHF
>TRBV30|NA|TRBD1|TRBJ1-2
TGTGCCTGTTGGACAGGACGCTACACCTTC
CACWTGRYTF
>TRBV19|few|TRBD1|TRBJ1-1
TGTGCCAGTAGTTGGACAGGGGGCACTGAAGCTTTCTTT
CASSWTGGTEAFF
>TRBV9|few|NA|TRBJ1-2
TGTGCCAGCAGATTCATACAGGGAGTGGACTATGGCTACACCTTC
CASRFIQGVDYGYTF
>TRBV5-1|few|TRBD2|TRBJ2-5
TGCGCCAGCAGCTTGGTTATAGCGGGAGAGACCCAGTACTTC
CASSLVIAGETQYF